What follows is one T cell receptor beta chain and its context. CDR1 is MNHEY and CDR2 is SVGAGI in the germline V gene. V lost 5 bases to trimming and J lost 3 bases, with 11 bases between them. The CDR3 is 15 residues long. This record belongs to a study of blood T cell repertoires in COVID-19. Turning to the study itself: Donors in the United States, Italy and Spain gave samples during acute or convalescent COVID-19. PBMCs, B-cell-depleted T cells, or T cells were the source of the cDNA or gDNA that made up the material.

Original analysis: The authors estimated nucleated cell counts from reference gene primer amplification. Using immunoSEQ multiplex PCR, the repertoire was profiled, and TCRdb retains in-frame clones only, with some absent. Clonal size and the V and J genes are those of that table, whereas D and trimming came from the DNA. The sample has approximately 300,000 clones; around nine tenths are singletons. Patients of the Seattle cohort, enrolled during active infection, were followed longitudinally. The source is a woman in her twenties or thirties with COVID-19, enrolled during active disease. Sequenced material: peripheral blood. This chain connects TRBV6-5 to TRBJ1-6; D not resolved. In DNA form, the CDR3 reads TGTGCCAGCAGTCTTTACGGGAACTATAATTCACCCCTCCACTTT. Residues: CASSLYGNYNSPLHF.